The source of this TCR beta chain is a study of T cell responses to AZD1222 COVID-19 vaccine. Notes on the study in general: Only a handful of AZD1222 recipients, roughly six in all, had baseline seropositivity. CD4 TCRs linked to vaccination spanned spike, dominating at 160-218 and 743-854. Spike-specific TCR breadth and depth rose after two AZD1222 doses.

With respect to this clone: Its cognate antigen is unknown.

TCRdb keeps only in-frame clones here, not all; method: immunoSEQ multiplex PCR. The sample includes 120,000 or so clones, 85% to 90% seen only once; the top ten take roughly 3.8%. The study pooled second doses at about 4 or about 12 weeks. The CDR3 has 16 amino acids. Germline V gene sequence: CDR1 MNHEY, CDR2 SMNVEV (reference sequence). Trimming removed 5 bases from V and 4 bases from J; junction bases left unmatched: 10. The sequence was collected from an adult who received the AZD1222 COVID-19 vaccine. The chain employs TRBV27 and TRBJ2-2; TRBD1 agrees at 7 bases. The material sequenced was peripheral blood, taken 28 days after the second AZD1222 dose. Written as DNA, the CDR3 is TGTGCCAGCAGTCGCAATCCCGGGACAGTCACCGGGGAGCTGTTTTTT. This translates into CASSRNPGTVTGELFF.